A single sample gave rise to the 9 T cell receptor beta chains below, sequenced in a study of shared clonotypes between healthy human individuals. Repertoires were generated with immunoSEQ multiplex PCR, while TCRdb's copy carries only in-frame clones and drops some. Altogether under 2.5 million clones are present, roughly 90% being singletons, with the ten largest covering 0.37%. Sequencing used naive CD4+ T cells from PBMCs. The subset is: CD45RA+ positively selected. The receptor source for this set is a man between 18 and 29 years old in good health. Some clones in this sample may be carry-over from other donors' samples.

This clone was picked up one time. The V call is TRBV2, the J call TRBJ2-4; tentatively, D is TRBD1 (5 bases). The V end lost 2 bases, the J end lost 4 bases, and 15 bases lay between the germline ends. The germline V gene encodes CDR1 SNHLY and CDR2 FYNNEI. The CDR3 sequence is 16 residues long. The CDR3 DNA reads TGTGCCAGCAGTGAACAGGCAGGGAAAGCGAAAAACATTCAGTACTTC. Translating gives CASSEQAGKAKNIQYF.

The J gene is TRBJ2-2, the V gene TRBV30, with D hard to call. V was clipped by 1 base and J by 7 bases, with 10 bases between them. There are 13 residues in the CDR3. Germline V CDR1 and CDR2: GTSNPN, SVGIG (reference sequence). CDR3 nucleotides: TGTGCCTGGAGTGGTAGGATGCGCGGGGAGCTGTTTTTT. The encoded protein is CAWSGRMRGELFF.

V gene TRBV21-1 combines with J gene TRBJ2-1; the table's D call, TRBD2, has no DNA check behind it. TRBV21-1 is tagged as a pseudogene. CDR3 length equals 14 residues. The CDR3 reads CASSIEALYNEQFF. CDR3 DNA sequence: TGTGCCAGCAGCATAGAAGCACTGTACAATGAGCAGTTCTTC.

The V and J genes are TRBV28 and TRBJ2-2; D unresolved. CDR1 is MDHEN and CDR2 is SYDVKM in the germline V gene. This CDR3 is 14 amino acids long. Trimming cost V 6 bases and J 1 base, with 9 bases left between them. Here the CDR3 reads CASRNGQNTGELFF. CDR3 in DNA: TGTGCCAGCAGAAACGGGCAGAACACCGGGGAGCTGTTTTTT.

The J gene is TRBJ2-7, the V gene TRBV10-3; 8 bases line up with TRBD1. The CDR3 runs to 14 residues. Germline V CDR1 and CDR2: ENHRY, SYGVKD. Germline trimming cut 6 bases from V and 0 bases from J; bases unmatched to any gene: 4. This CDR3 is CAISRTGSSYEQYF. The CDR3, as DNA: TGTGCCATCAGCAGGACAGGGAGCTCCTACGAGCAGTACTTC.

The genes are TRBV19 and TRBJ1-2; TRBD1 matches at 7 bases. This CDR3 is 16 amino acids long. Unmatched junction bases numbered 16, after V lost 8 bases and J lost 4 bases. Germline assignment: CDR1 LNHDA and CDR2 SQIVND (reference sequence). The DNA for the CDR3 is TGTGCCAGTCGACGGGTCCGGGACAGCCTCCTCTATGGCTACACCTTC. It is translated as CASRRVRDSLLYGYTF.

The genes are TRBV29-1 and TRBJ2-5, with D perhaps TRBD1 (6 bases). The J call is in doubt because the DNA end fits TRBJ2-7 better. The germline gives CDR1 SQVTM, CDR2 ANQGSEA. The CDR3 loop spans 14 amino acids. CDR3 amino acids: CSFLRDRNSYEQYF. CDR3 DNA: TGCAGCTTTCTAAGAGACAGGAACTCCTACGAGCAGTACTTC.

This sequence joins TRBV18 and TRBJ2-1; 7 bases map to TRBD2. J gave up 7 bases and V 6 bases, and 12 bases lay outside the gene matches. The CDR3 length is 15 residues. The germline gives CDR1 KGHSH, CDR2 LQKENI. The CDR3 sequence: CASSSVGEGSNEQFF. The DNA for the CDR3 is TGTGCCAGCTCGTCTGTGGGGGAGGGATCGAATGAGCAGTTCTTC.

This chain links TRBV10-3 with TRBJ2-7, with TRBD2 matching over 11 bases. The CDR3 is 15 residues long. Unmatched junction bases numbered 9, after V lost 7 bases and J lost 4 bases. Germline V gives CDR1 ENHRY, CDR2 SYGVKD. CDR3 sequence (DNA): TGTGCCATCAATTCCCAACTAGCGGGGGTTTACGAGCAGTACTTC. It is translated as CAINSQLAGVYEQYF.